The 17 T cell receptor beta chains given below trace back to one sample, sequenced in a study of CD4 T cells in relation to SARS-CoV-2 and coronaviruses. Clones were sequenced by immunoSEQ multiplex PCR, and TCRdb holds only the in-frame ones, with some missing. The repertoire holds approximately 70,000 clones, about 92% seen once, with under 0.25% in the top ten. CD4+ T cells from unexposed donors were obtained before the COVID-19 pandemic (2011-2018). Sequencing was done on a sample of naive CD4+ T cells from PBMCs. As to subset: naive CD4+ T cells isolated by negative enrichment. Receptors originate from a human donor in good health.

The rearrangement joins TRBV5-1 to TRBJ2-1, with no clear D. Per germline, CDR1 SGHRS and CDR2 YFSETQ. V shed 0 bases and J shed 7 bases, with 14 bases lying between them. This CDR3 region has 15 residues. CDR3 coding DNA: TGCGCCAGCAGCTTGGGGCTAGTCGTCGGGAATGAGCAGTTCTTC. This codes for CASSLGLVVGNEQFF.

V is TRBV5-1 and J is TRBJ2-1; 7 nucleotides line up with TRBD1. Per the germline V gene, CDR1 is SGHRS and CDR2 is YFSETQ. The CDR3 sequence is 14 residues long. The J segment lost 1 base and the V segment lost 4 bases, leaving 2 bases of the junction unmatched. The DNA for the CDR3 is TGCGCCAGCAGCCCGGACAGGTCCTACAATGAGCAGTTCTTC. It encodes CASSPDRSYNEQFF.

The chain uses TRBV4-3 and TRBJ2-6; D gene unclear. V was pared by 1 base and J by 2 bases, with 6 bases between. Germline CDR1 is LGHNA and CDR2 is YSLEER. CDR3 length equals 15 residues. The CDR3 sequence: CASSQGLTGANVLTF. As DNA, the CDR3 is TGCGCCAGCAGCCAAGGGTTAACTGGGGCCAACGTCCTGACTTTC.

The rearrangement uses TRBV6-5 and TRBJ2-5; D is ambiguous. The germline V gene encodes CDR1 MNHEY and CDR2 SVGAGI. This CDR3 spans 13 amino acids. V was trimmed by 2 bases and J by 5 bases, leaving 9 bases between them. CDR3 DNA: TGTGCCAGCAGTTACCCTGCGTCGGAGACCCAGTACTTC. Translating it yields CASSYPASETQYF.

The rearrangement uses TRBV18 and TRBJ1-1; 10 bases agree with TRBD1. CDR1 KGHSH and CDR2 LQKENI come from the germline V gene. The junction had 2 bases not matched to a gene; V was cut back by 3 bases and J by 4 bases. The CDR3 runs to 14 residues. The CDR3 is CASSPGQGSTEAFF. The CDR3 region has the DNA TGTGCCAGCTCACCGGGACAGGGGAGCACTGAAGCTTTCTTT.

This chain uses TRBV2 with TRBJ1-5; D is unresolved. Trimming removed 1 base from V and 7 bases from J, with 11 bases in between. Germline values: CDR1 SNHLY, CDR2 FYNNEI. CDR3 length equals 14 residues. CDR3 DNA sequence: TGTGCCAGCAGTGAAGATACAGCTCCACAGCCCCAGCATTTT. It codes for CASSEDTAPQPQHF.

This clone occurred once. The genes are TRBV7-9 and TRBJ2-7; 12 nucleotides match TRBD2. Germline trimming cut 2 bases from V and 3 bases from J; bases unmatched to any gene: 8. The CDR3 loop spans 17 amino acids. CDR1 and CDR2 (germline): SEHNR, FQNEAQ (reference sequence). In nucleotides, the CDR3 is TGTGCCAGCAGCTTACAGACTAGCGGGAGCACAGGCTACGAGCAGTACTTC. As protein: CASSLQTSGSTGYEQYF. Filled out from reference TRBV7-9 and TRBJ2-7, the complete variable domain reads DTGVSQNPRHKITKRGQNVTFRCDPISEHNRLYWYRQTLGQGPEFLTYFQNEAQLEKSRLLSDRFSAERPKGSFSTLEIQRTEQGDSAMYLCASSLQTSGSTGYEQYFGPGTRLTVT.

This sequence joins TRBV4-1 and TRBJ2-5; the D call may be TRBD1 or TRBD2 (5 bases each). Germline V gene lookup returns CDR1 MGHRA and CDR2 YSYEKL. The CDR3 consists of 19 residues. The germline V and J ends were trimmed by 2 bases and 0 bases, with 22 bases remaining between them. The CDR3 region is CASSQRQGASKRDQETQYF. DNA for the CDR3: TGCGCCAGCAGCCAACGTCAGGGCGCCTCCAAGAGGGACCAAGAGACCCAGTACTTC.

The chain links TRBV18 to TRBJ1-6; D is unclear. Germline V lookup: CDR1 KGHSH, CDR2 LQKENI. This CDR3 contains 17 residues. The ends were cut back, 0 bases at V and 6 bases at J, with 15 bases in the middle. The CDR3 here is CASSPPSTLAGNSPLHF. DNA for the CDR3: TGTGCCAGCTCACCACCGTCGACATTGGCCGGTAATTCACCCCTCCACTTT.

This clone was seen a single time. The CDR3: CASSVSTGNTGELFF. The CDR3, as DNA: TGCGCCAGCTCCGTGTCCACAGGGAACACCGGGGAGCTGTTTTTT. The genes are TRBV4-3 and TRBJ2-2; perhaps TRBD1 as D (5 bases). The CDR3 extends over 15 amino acids. The ends were cut back, 8 bases at V and 1 base at J, with 14 bases in the middle. The germline V gene has CDR1 LGHNA and CDR2 YSLEER.

The gene calls are TRBV5-1 and TRBJ2-7, with 9 bases that match TRBD1. CDR3 length: 15 amino acids. Germline V lookup: CDR1 SGHRS, CDR2 YFSETQ. V lost 2 bases and J lost 5; bases outside the gene matches: 8. In nucleotides, the CDR3 is TGCGCCAGCAGCTTTCTAGGGACAGGGTTGGACGAGCAGTACTTC. It codes for CASSFLGTGLDEQYF.

V is TRBV3-1 (or the pseudogene TRBV3-2) and J is TRBJ1-5; D remains ambiguous. Germline CDR1 LGHDT, CDR2 YNNKEL (reference sequence). Trimming took off 4 bases at V and 7 bases at J, with 14 bases between the two ends. The CDR3 has 14 amino acids. This CDR3 is CASSPGLGSQPQHF. In nucleotides, the CDR3 is TGTGCCAGCAGCCCCGGCCTGGGCAGCCAGCCCCAGCATTTT.

V and J are TRBV5-1 and TRBJ1-2; 10 nucleotides align to TRBD1. V trimming: 5 bases; J trimming: 6 bases; junction bases outside the gene matches: 7. CDR1 and CDR2 (germline): SGHRS, YFSETQ. The CDR3 extends over 14 amino acids. The CDR3 DNA reads TGCGCCAGCAGATACATGACAGGGGGCGATGGCTACACCTTC. Translating it yields CASRYMTGGDGYTF. The full variable domain, in which reference TRBV5-1 and TRBJ1-2 provide the parts outside the CDR3, is KAGVTQTPRYLIKTRGQQVTLSCSPISGHRSVSWYQQTPGQGLQFLFEYFSETQRNKGNFPGRFSGRQFSNSRSEMNVSTLELGDSALYLCASRYMTGGDGYTFGSGTRLTVV.

This rearrangement joins TRBV7-8 to TRBJ2-2, with 7 bases matching TRBD2. The V gene end was trimmed by 5 bases and the J gene end by 0 bases; junction bases not matched to a gene: 6. Germline lookup yields CDR1 SGHVS and CDR2 FQNEAQ. The CDR3 length is 16 residues. The CDR3 loop is CASSRVRGANTGELFF. The CDR3 DNA follows: TGTGCCAGCAGCCGAGTTCGGGGGGCGAACACCGGGGAGCTGTTTTTT.

The chain uses TRBV5-4 and TRBJ2-3; 14 bases agree with TRBD2. CDR3 size: 20 residues. The germline gives CDR1 SGHNT, CDR2 YYREEE (reference sequence). Losses at the gene ends were 6 bases for V and 1 base for J; bases not matched to a gene: 16. CDR3 residues: CASTDRVPGLAGAGTDTQYF. The CDR3 region has the DNA TGTGCCAGCACAGACCGTGTTCCGGGACTAGCGGGAGCCGGCACAGATACGCAGTATTTT.

The chain recombines TRBV4-1 with TRBJ1-1; the D is unclear. V was shortened by 4 bases and J by 4 bases, with 16 bases between the two germline ends. The CDR3 has 15 residues. Germline CDR1 MGHRA, CDR2 YSYEKL. The CDR3 is CASSLERARATEAFF. CDR3 coding DNA: TGCGCCAGCAGCCTAGAGAGGGCGAGAGCCACTGAAGCTTTCTTT.

CDR3 amino acids: CASSPRDRGDQPQHF. CDR3 in DNA: TGCGCCAGCAGTCCTCGGGACAGGGGGGATCAGCCCCAGCATTTT. The J gene is TRBJ1-5, the V gene TRBV4-1, with TRBD1 matching over 11 bases. Germline V gene lookup returns CDR1 MGHRA and CDR2 YSYEKL. With V trimmed by 6 bases and J by 5 bases, 6 bases remained unmatched. This CDR3 has 15 residues.